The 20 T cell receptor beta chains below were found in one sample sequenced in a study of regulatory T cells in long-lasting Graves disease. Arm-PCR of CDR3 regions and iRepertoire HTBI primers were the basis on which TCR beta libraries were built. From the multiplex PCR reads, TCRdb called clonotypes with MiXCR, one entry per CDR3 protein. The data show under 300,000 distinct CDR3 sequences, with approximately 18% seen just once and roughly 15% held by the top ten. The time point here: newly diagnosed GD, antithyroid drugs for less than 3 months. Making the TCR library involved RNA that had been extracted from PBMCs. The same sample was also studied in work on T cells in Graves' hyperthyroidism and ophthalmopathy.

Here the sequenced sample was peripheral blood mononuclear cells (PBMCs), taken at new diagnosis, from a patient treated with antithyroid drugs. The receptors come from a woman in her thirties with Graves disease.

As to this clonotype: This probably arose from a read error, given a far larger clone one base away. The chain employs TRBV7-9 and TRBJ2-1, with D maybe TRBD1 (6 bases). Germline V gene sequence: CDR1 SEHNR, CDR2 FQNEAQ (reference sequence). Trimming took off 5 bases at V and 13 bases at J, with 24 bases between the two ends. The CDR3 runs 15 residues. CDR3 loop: CASSTGHGGQETQFF. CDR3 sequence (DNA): TGTGCCAGCAGCACGGGACACGGCGGACAAGAGACCCAGTTCTTC. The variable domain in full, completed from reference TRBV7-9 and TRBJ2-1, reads DTGVSQNPRHKITKRGQNVTFRCDPISEHNRLYWYRQTLGQGPEFLTYFQNEAQLEKSRLLSDRFSAERPKGSFSTLEIQRTEQGDSAMYLCASSTGHGGQETQFFGPGTRLTVL.

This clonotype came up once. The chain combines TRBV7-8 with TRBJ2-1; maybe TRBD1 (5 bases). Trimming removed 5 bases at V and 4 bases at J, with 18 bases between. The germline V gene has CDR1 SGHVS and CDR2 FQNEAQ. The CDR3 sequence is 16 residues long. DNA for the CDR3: TGTGCCAGCAGCCTCGGGTCTGTTAGGGGATACAATGAGCAGTTCTTC. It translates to CASSLGSVRGYNEQFF.

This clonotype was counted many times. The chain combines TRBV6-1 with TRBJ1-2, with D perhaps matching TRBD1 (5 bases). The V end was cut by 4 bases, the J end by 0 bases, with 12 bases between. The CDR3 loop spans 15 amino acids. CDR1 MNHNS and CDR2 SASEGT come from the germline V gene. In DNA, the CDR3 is TGTGCCAGCAGTGGAGAGACAGAGCCTAACTATGGCTACACCTTC. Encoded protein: CASSGETEPNYGYTF.

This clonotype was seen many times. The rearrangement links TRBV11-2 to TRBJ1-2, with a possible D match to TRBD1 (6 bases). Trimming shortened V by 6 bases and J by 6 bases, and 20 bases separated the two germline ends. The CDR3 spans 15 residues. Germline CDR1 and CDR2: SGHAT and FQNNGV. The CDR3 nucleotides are TGTGCCAGCAGGAGGTTACAGGGTCTCGGGGATGGCTACACCTTC. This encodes CASRRLQGLGDGYTF.

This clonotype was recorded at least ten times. In DNA, the CDR3 is TGTGCCAGCAGCTTAAACTCAAAAAACATTCAGTACTTC. Its translation is CASSLNSKNIQYF. V usage is TRBV7-2 and J usage is TRBJ2-4; no reliable D call. CDR3 size: 13 residues. Germline V gives CDR1 SGHTA, CDR2 FQGNSA. Deletions cut 2 bases from V and 4 bases from J, with 6 bases between.

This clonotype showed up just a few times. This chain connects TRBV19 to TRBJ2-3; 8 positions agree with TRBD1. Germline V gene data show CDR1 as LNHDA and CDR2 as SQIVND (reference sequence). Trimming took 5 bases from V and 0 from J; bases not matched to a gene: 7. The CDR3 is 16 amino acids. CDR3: CASSFRGQESTDTQYF. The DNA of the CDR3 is TGTGCCAGTAGTTTTAGGGGACAGGAAAGCACAGATACGCAGTATTTT.

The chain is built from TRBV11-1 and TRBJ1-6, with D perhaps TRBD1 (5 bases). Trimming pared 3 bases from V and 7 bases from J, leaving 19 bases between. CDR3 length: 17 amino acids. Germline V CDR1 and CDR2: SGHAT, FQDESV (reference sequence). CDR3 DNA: TGTGCCAGCAGCTTTGGATTGTCAGGGAGAGGAAATTCACCCCTCCACTTT. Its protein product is CASSFGLSGRGNSPLHF.

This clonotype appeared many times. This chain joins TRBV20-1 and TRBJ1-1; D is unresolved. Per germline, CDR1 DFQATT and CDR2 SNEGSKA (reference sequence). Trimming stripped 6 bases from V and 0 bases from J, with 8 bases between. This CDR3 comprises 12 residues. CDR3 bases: TGCAGTGCCCCGACAATGAACACTGAAGCTTTCTTT. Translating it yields CSAPTMNTEAFF.

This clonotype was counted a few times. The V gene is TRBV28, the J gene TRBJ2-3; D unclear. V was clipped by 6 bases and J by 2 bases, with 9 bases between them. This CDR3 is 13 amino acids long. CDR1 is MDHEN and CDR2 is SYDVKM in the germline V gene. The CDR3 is CASRLVYTDTQYF. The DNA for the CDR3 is TGTGCCAGCAGATTAGTGTACACAGATACGCAGTATTTT.

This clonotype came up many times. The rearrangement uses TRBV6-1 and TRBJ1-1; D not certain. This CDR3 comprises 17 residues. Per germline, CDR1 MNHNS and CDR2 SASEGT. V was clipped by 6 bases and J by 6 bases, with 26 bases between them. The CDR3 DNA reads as TGTGCCAGCAGAGTTACAGAGTGGTACTCTGGGTCCGCTGAAGCTTTCTTT. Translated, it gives CASRVTEWYSGSAEAFF.

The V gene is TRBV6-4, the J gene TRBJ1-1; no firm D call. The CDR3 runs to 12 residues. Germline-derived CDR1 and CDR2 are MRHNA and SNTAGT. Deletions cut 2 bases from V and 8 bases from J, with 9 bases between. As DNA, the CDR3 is TGTGCCAGCAGTGACGGCCGGCGCGAAGCTTTCTTT. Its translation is CASSDGRREAFF.

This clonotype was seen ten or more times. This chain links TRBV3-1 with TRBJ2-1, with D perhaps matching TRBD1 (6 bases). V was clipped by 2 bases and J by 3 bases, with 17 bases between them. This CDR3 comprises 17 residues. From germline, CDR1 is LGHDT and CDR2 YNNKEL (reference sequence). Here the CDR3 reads CASSQPSAGESYNEQFF. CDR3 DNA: TGTGCCAGCAGCCAACCCTCGGCAGGGGAAAGCTACAATGAGCAGTTCTTC.

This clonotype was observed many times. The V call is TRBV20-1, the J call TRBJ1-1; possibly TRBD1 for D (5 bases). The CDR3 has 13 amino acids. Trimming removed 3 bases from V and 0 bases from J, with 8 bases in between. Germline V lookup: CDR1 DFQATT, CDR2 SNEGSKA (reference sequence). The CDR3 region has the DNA TGCAGTGCTAGGGGACTGATGAACACTGAAGCTTTCTTT. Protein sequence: CSARGLMNTEAFF.

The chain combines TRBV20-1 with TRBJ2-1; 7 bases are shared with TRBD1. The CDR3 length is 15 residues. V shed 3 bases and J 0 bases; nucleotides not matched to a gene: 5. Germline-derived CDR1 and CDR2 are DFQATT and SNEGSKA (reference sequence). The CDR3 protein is CSARPGTDSYNEQFF. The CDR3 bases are TGCAGTGCTAGGCCCGGGACAGACTCCTACAATGAGCAGTTCTTC.

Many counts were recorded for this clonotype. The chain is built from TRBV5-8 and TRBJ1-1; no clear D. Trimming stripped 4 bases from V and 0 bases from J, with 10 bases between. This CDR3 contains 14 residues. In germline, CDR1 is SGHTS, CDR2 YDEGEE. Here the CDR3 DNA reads TGTGCCAGCAGCGCCGGACGTTTGAACACTGAAGCTTTCTTT. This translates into CASSAGRLNTEAFF.

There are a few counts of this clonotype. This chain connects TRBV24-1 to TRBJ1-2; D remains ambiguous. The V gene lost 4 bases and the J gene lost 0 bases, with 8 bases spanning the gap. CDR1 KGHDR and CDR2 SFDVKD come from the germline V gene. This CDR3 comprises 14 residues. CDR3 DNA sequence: TGTGCCACCAGTGACCCCACTTCTAACTATGGCTACACCTTC. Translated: CATSDPTSNYGYTF.

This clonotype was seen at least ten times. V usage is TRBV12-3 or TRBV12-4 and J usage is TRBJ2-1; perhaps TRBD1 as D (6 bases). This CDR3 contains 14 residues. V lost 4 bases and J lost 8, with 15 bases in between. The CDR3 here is CASSYGSEGDEQFF. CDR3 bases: TGTGCCAGCAGTTATGGATCCGAGGGGGATGAGCAGTTCTTC.

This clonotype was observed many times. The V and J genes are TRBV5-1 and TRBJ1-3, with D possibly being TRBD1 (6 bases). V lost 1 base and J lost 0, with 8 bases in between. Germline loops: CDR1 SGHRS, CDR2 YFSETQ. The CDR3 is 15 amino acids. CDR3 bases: TGCGCCAGCAGCTTGACGGACAGCTCTGGAAACACCATATATTTT. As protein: CASSLTDSSGNTIYF.

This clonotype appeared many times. CDR3 region: CASTPPGNYGYTF. The CDR3 DNA is TGTGCCAGCACCCCGCCCGGGAACTATGGCTACACCTTC. The V call is TRBV12-3 or TRBV12-4, the J call TRBJ1-2; D not certain. CDR3 length: 13 amino acids. The V end lost 7 bases, the J end lost 2 bases, and 11 bases lay between the germline ends.

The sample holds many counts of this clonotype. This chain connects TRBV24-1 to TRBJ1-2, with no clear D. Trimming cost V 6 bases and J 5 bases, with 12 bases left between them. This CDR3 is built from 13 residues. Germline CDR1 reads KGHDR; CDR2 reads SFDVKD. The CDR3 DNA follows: TGTGCCACCAGTCCCAAGGTCGTTTATGGCTACACCTTC. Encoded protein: CATSPKVVYGYTF.